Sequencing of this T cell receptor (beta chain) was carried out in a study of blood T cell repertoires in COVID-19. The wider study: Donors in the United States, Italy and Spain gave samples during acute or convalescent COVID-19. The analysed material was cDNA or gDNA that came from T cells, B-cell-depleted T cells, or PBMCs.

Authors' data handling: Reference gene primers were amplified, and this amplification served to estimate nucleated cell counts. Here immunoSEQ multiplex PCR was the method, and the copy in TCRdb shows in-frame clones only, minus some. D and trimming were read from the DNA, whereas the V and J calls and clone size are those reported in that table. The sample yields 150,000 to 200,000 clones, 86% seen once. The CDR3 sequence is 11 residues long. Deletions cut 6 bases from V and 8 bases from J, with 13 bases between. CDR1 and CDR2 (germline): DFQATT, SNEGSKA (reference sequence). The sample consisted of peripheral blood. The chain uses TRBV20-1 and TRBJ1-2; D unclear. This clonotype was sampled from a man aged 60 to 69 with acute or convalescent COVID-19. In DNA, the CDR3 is TGCAGTGCCGGACTGTTACAAGGCTACACCTTC. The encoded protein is CSAGLLQGYTF.